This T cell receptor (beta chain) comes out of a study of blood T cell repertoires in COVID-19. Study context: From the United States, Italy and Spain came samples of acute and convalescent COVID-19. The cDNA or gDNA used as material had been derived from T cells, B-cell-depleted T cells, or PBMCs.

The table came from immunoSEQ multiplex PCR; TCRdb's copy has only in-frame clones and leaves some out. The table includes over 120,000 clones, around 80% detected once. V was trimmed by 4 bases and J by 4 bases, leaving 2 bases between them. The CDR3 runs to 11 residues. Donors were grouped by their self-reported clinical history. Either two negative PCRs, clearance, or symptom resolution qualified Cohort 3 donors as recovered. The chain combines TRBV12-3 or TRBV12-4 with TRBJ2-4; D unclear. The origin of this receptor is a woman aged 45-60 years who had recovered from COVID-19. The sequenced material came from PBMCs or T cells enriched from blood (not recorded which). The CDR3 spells CASSSKNIQYF. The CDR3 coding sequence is TGTGCCAGCAGTTCGAAAAACATTCAGTACTTC.